The clone carrying this TCR beta chain was detected only a few times. The antigen is undetermined. These data come from a study of cytotoxic CD8 clonotypes in ibrutinib-treated CLL. Study-level information: Among responders, some 25 were partial and 2 complete; after median approximately six years, approximately 15 stayed remitted and approximately 12 progressed. General study findings and limits: Once treatment began, public clonotypes, which were uncommon, contracted or stayed stable.

Looked up from germline, CDR1 is SGHNT and CDR2 is YENEEA. Trimming at V came to 4 bases and at J to 1 base, leaving 9 bases not matched to a gene. The CDR3 is made up of 16 amino acids. The protocol was immunoSEQ multiplex PCR, while the TCRdb copy is restricted to in-frame clones and leaves out a portion. The table records approximately 150,000 clones, roughly 77% of them present only once. The clonotype comes from a human donor with chronic lymphocytic leukemia. The rearrangement joins TRBV11-3 to TRBJ1-2; TRBD1 matches at 7 bases. Sequences were derived from PBMCs, sampled after 12 months of ibrutinib treatment. The CDR3: CASSSTTGWSNYGYTF. CDR3 nucleotides: TGTGCCAGCAGCTCGACGACAGGGTGGAGTAACTATGGCTACACCTTC.